This T cell receptor beta chain stems from a study of cytomegalovirus exposure and HLA in healthy donors. Findings of the study overall: Highest at DRB1 and lowest at HLA-C, TCR association rates differed among HLA loci in a later analysis. Productive rates of about 87% or about 30% were seen for most TCR beta V segments in an earlier analysis. Highly shared variants forming one cluster were likely a sequencing artifact. Most CMV-associated TCR beta chains appeared HLA-restricted in a later analysis.

CDR3 length: 16 amino acids. The V and J ends lost 0 bases and 3 bases respectively, with 11 bases between them. The germline gives CDR1 MNHEY, CDR2 SVGAGI. With regard to this clone: What it binds is not known.

The PCR made use of 60 Vbeta and 13 Jbeta primers. Generated by immunoSEQ multiplex PCR, the TCRdb table keeps only in-frame clones and is missing some. This table holds about 45,000 clones, 70% to 80% found once. Sequenced material: PBMCs. This TCR came from a woman aged 25 to 39 in good health and CMV-seronegative. V and J are TRBV6-5 and TRBJ1-4, with D possibly being TRBD1 (5 bases). The CDR3 coding sequence is TGTGCCAGCAGTTACTCGCTAGAGACAGCTAATGAAAAACTGTTTTTT. Its translation: CASSYSLETANEKLFF.